These 31 T cell receptor beta chains originate from one sample sequenced in a study of T cell clones after liver transplantation. TCRdb's copy holds only in-frame clones and misses some; the assay was immunoSEQ multiplex PCR. The data hold nearly 11,000 clones, with about two thirds observed a single time. The sample consisted of CD4+ T cells from blood, taken 32 months after liver transplant. These TCRs come from a human patient who received a liver transplant. The graft donor may have given rise to some T cells.

CDR3: CASSLEGGTVYNEQFF. CDR3 bases: TGTGCCAGCAGCCTGGAAGGGGGGACAGTTTACAATGAGCAGTTCTTC. The chain employs TRBV11-2 and TRBJ2-1, with a possible D match to TRBD1 (7 bases). Trimming cost V 5 bases and J 4 bases, with 18 bases left between them. CDR1 is SGHAT, CDR2 FQNNGV, per germline. The length of the CDR3 is 16 residues. The full variable domain, completed using reference TRBV11-2 and TRBJ2-1, is EAGVAQSPRYKIIEKRQSVAFWCNPISGHATLYWYQQILGQGPKLLIQFQNNGVVDDSQLPKDRFSAERLKGVDSTLKIQPAKLEDSAVYLCASSLEGGTVYNEQFFGPGTRLTVL.

The chain joins TRBV19 to TRBJ1-5; D remains unclear. Deletions cut 2 bases from V and 3 bases from J, with 5 bases between. The CDR3 sequence is 13 residues long. Germline V CDR1 and CDR2: LNHDA, SQIVND (reference sequence). DNA for the CDR3: TGTGCCAGTAGTATACGTAACAATCAGCCCCAGCATTTT. Protein product: CASSIRNNQPQHF.

About this clone itself: Relative to the germline gene, one junction end is altered; a read error may explain this. V and J are TRBV29-1 and TRBJ2-2, with D possibly matching TRBD2 (6 bases). Germline CDR1 and CDR2: SQVTM and ANQGSEA. The CDR3 loop spans 12 amino acids. This CDR3 is CSVELATEELFF. The CDR3, as DNA: TGCAGCGTAGAACTAGCTACCGAGGAGCTGTTTTTT.

V and J are TRBV7-9 and TRBJ2-1, with 8 bases fitting TRBD2. The germline V gene has CDR1 SEHNR and CDR2 FQNEAQ (reference sequence). With 5 bases clipped from V and 7 bases from J, the junction kept 7 bases outside the gene matches. This CDR3 spans 14 amino acids. The CDR3 sequence: CASSTTSSGNEQFF. The CDR3 nucleotides are TGTGCCAGCAGCACAACCTCTAGCGGGAATGAGCAGTTCTTC.

The chain combines TRBV19 with TRBJ1-5; tentatively, D is TRBD1 (6 bases). The length of the CDR3 is 14 residues. Trimming stripped 2 bases from V and 7 bases from J, with 12 bases between. Germline CDR1 LNHDA, CDR2 SQIVND (reference sequence). The CDR3 sequence: CASSILGTIQPQHF. CDR3 nucleotides: TGTGCCAGTAGTATACTCGGGACAATACAGCCCCAGCATTTT.

This clone was seen only a few times. The genes are TRBV29-1 and TRBJ2-1; D ambiguous. Germline V gene lookup returns CDR1 SQVTM and CDR2 ANQGSEA. The CDR3 is 13 residues long. Trimming cost V 1 base and J 7 bases, with 11 bases left between them. This CDR3 reads CSVEVESGNEQFF. The CDR3, as DNA: TGCAGCGTTGAAGTTGAAAGTGGTAATGAGCAGTTCTTC.

The CDR3 sequence: CASSRTSGQGNEQFF. In DNA form, the CDR3 reads TGTGCCAGCAGCCGGACTAGCGGCCAAGGCAATGAGCAGTTCTTC. The chain combines TRBV11-2 with TRBJ2-1; 10 nucleotides match TRBD2. Germline values: CDR1 SGHAT, CDR2 FQNNGV. The CDR3 loop spans 15 amino acids. V was clipped by 5 bases and J by 6 bases; unmatched bases: 7.

This chain's CDR3 is CASSQEGASYNEQFF. The DNA for the CDR3 is TGCGCCAGCAGCCAAGAGGGGGCTTCCTACAATGAGCAGTTCTTC. The chain links TRBV4-1 to TRBJ2-1; a possible D gene is TRBD1 (6 bases). Per germline, CDR1 MGHRA and CDR2 YSYEKL. Deletions cut 0 bases from V and 1 base from J, with 7 bases between. This CDR3 region has 15 residues.

V is TRBV6-4 and J is TRBJ2-7; 7 positions agree with TRBD1. In germline, CDR1 is MRHNA, CDR2 SNTAGT. The CDR3 is made up of 14 amino acids. With V trimmed by 7 bases and J by 6 bases, 12 bases remained unmatched. The CDR3 region is CASTKQGLRVEQYV. In nucleotides, the CDR3 is TGTGCCAGCACCAAACAGGGGCTTCGCGTCGAGCAGTACGTC.

J is TRBJ1-2 and V is TRBV6-5, with D perhaps matching TRBD1 (6 bases). Germline CDR1 is MNHEY and CDR2 is SVGAGI. This CDR3 is 15 amino acids long. The V end lost 6 bases, the J end lost 5 bases, and 19 bases lay between the germline ends. As DNA, the CDR3 is TGTGCCAGCAGCCCCGGGGGCGGCCTCGGATATGGCTACACCTTC. This translates into CASSPGGGLGYGYTF.

This chain connects TRBV27 to TRBJ2-7, with 8 bases fitting TRBD2. CDR3 length: 17 residues. The J segment lost 3 bases and the V segment lost 0 bases, leaving 10 bases of the junction unmatched. Germline CDR1 and CDR2: MNHEY and SMNVEV (reference sequence). The CDR3 DNA is TGTGCCAGCAGTTTATCCGGTGGCGGGGGGATGTACTACGAGCAGTACTTC. Its translation is CASSLSGGGGMYYEQYF.

The rearrangement joins TRBV6-5 to TRBJ2-1; TRBD1 agrees at 8 bases. The CDR3 runs to 13 residues. CDR1 MNHEY and CDR2 SVGAGI come from the germline V gene. V lost 6 bases to trimming and J lost 6 bases; unmatched junction nucleotides: 4. CDR3 residues: CASSLTGGNEQFF. In DNA, the CDR3 is TGTGCCAGCAGCTTAACAGGGGGCAATGAGCAGTTCTTC.

This clone is medium-sized (0.01 to 0.1%). The chain uses TRBV27 and TRBJ1-2; 10 positions match TRBD1. This CDR3 region has 15 residues. The V gene's germline CDR1 is MNHEY and CDR2 SMNVEV (reference sequence). V dropped 2 bases and J dropped 6; count of bases not matched to a gene: 6. CDR3 amino acids: CASSLTTGGLDGYTF. CDR3 DNA sequence: TGTGCCAGCAGTTTAACGACAGGGGGCCTCGATGGCTACACCTTC.

This sequence joins TRBV28 and TRBJ2-1; 9 bases agree with TRBD2. V dropped 1 base and J dropped 2; count of bases not matched to a gene: 6. CDR3 length equals 17 residues. The germline V gene encodes CDR1 MDHEN and CDR2 SYDVKM. The CDR3 coding sequence is TGTGCCAGCAGTTTATCGCGGCTAGCGGGGACCTACAATGAGCAGTTCTTC. It translates to CASSLSRLAGTYNEQFF.

This chain links TRBV7-9 with TRBJ2-3, with D possibly being TRBD1 or TRBD2 (5 bases each). There are 14 residues in the CDR3. V was cut by 4 bases and J by 0 bases, with 8 bases left in between. Germline V lookup: CDR1 SEHNR, CDR2 FQNEAQ (reference sequence). The CDR3 coding sequence is TGTGCCAGCAGCTCGAGGGACAGCACAGATACGCAGTATTTT. It is translated as CASSSRDSTDTQYF.

In nucleotides, the CDR3 is TGTGCCAGCAGTCCTCCTCGTCGGACGAAAGAGACCCAGTACTTC. It encodes CASSPPRRTKETQYF. The J gene is TRBJ2-5, the V gene TRBV28; D uncertain. Trimming took off 5 bases at V and 3 bases at J, with 16 bases between the two ends. The germline V gene encodes CDR1 MDHEN and CDR2 SYDVKM. The CDR3 totals 15 residues.

This clone has more than one count but fewer than ten. Germline and junction disagree at one end, which may indicate a read error. This chain links TRBV6-1 with TRBJ1-5; D remains unclear. CDR1 and CDR2 (germline): MNHNS, SASEGT. This CDR3 comprises 15 residues. CDR3 DNA: TGTGCCAGCATTGAATACGTACTTAGCAATCAGCCCCAGCATTTT. Its protein product is CASIEYVLSNQPQHF.

The gene calls are TRBV2 and TRBJ1-2, with D tentatively TRBD1 (5 bases). The CDR3 totals 13 residues. Looked up from germline, CDR1 is SNHLY and CDR2 is FYNNEI. V dropped 7 bases and J dropped 2 bases, with 11 bases sitting between them. The CDR3 here is CASKWGTNYGYTF. The CDR3 bases are TGTGCCAGCAAATGGGGGACCAACTATGGCTACACCTTC.

Only a few counts were recorded for this clone. The gene calls are TRBV28 and TRBJ1-4; D call uncertain. V was cut by 3 bases and J by 7 bases, with 18 bases left in between. The CDR3 has 16 residues. Germline-derived CDR1 and CDR2 are MDHEN and SYDVKM. CDR3 in DNA: TGTGCCAGCAGTTTGGGTGCCGATATAGATCTTGAAAAACTGTTTTTT. Translation gives CASSLGADIDLEKLFF.

This chain connects TRBV6-5 to TRBJ1-1, with D maybe TRBD1 (6 bases). Trimming took 0 bases from V and 1 from J, leaving 9 bases between them. The CDR3 extends over 15 amino acids. CDR1 is MNHEY and CDR2 is SVGAGI in the germline V gene. CDR3 coding DNA: TGTGCCAGCAGTTACTCCGAGGGGGGGAACACTGAAGCTTTCTTT. Translation gives CASSYSEGGNTEAFF.

The gene calls are TRBV9 and TRBJ2-7, with 11 bases fitting TRBD1. V lost 6 bases and J lost 3; bases outside the gene matches: 5. This CDR3 contains 14 residues. Germline V lookup: CDR1 SGDLS, CDR2 YYNGEE. The CDR3 reads CASTTGTGGYEQYF. CDR3 bases: TGTGCCAGCACCACCGGGACAGGGGGCTACGAGCAGTACTTC.

The sample holds a few counts of this clone. The chain combines TRBV5-1 with TRBJ2-7; 7 nucleotides line up with TRBD1. CDR3 length equals 15 residues. Germline-derived CDR1 and CDR2 are SGHRS and YFSETQ. The junction had 10 bases not matched to a gene; V was cut back by 0 bases and J by 7 bases. The CDR3 spells CASSLGDRPQGEQYF. CDR3 nucleotide sequence: TGCGCCAGCAGCTTGGGGGACAGACCTCAAGGGGAGCAGTACTTC.

This clone is termed medium-sized. This chain links TRBV5-5 with TRBJ2-5, with D unclear. V dropped 4 bases and J dropped 3 bases, with 13 bases sitting between them. CDR3 length: 14 amino acids. Germline V gene data show CDR1 as SGHKS and CDR2 as YYEKEE (reference sequence). The chain's CDR3 is CASSRHTWEETQYF. The CDR3 DNA is TGTGCCAGCAGCCGTCACACATGGGAAGAGACCCAGTACTTC.

This clone was counted only a few times. The CDR3 DNA reads as TGTGCCAGCAGTTTAGGAACGCCTTTTGAAGCTTTCTTT. The encoded protein is CASSLGTPFEAFF. This sequence joins TRBV27 and TRBJ1-1; D gene uncertain. This CDR3 spans 13 amino acids. With 2 bases removed from V and 7 bases from J, the gap between germline ends came to 11 bases. Germline values: CDR1 MNHEY, CDR2 SMNVEV (reference sequence).

The gene calls are TRBV9 and TRBJ2-3; D perhaps matches TRBD1 (6 bases). Germline lookup yields CDR1 SGDLS and CDR2 YYNGEE. The CDR3 is 17 residues long. Trimming took off 4 bases at V and 0 bases at J, with 18 bases between the two ends. The CDR3, as DNA: TGTGCCAGCAGCCGCTTTGGGGGCTCAACTAGCACAGATACGCAGTATTTT. Translated: CASSRFGGSTSTDTQYF.

The chain has TRBV6-5 and TRBJ2-3, with TRBD1 matching 7 bases. The CDR3 length is 13 residues. The germline V gene has CDR1 MNHEY and CDR2 SVGAGI. Germline trimming cut 8 bases from V and 0 bases from J; bases unmatched to any gene: 2. Here the CDR3 DNA reads TGTGCCAGCGGACAGGCCAGCACAGATACGCAGTATTTT. Amino acid sequence: CASGQASTDTQYF.

The chain couples TRBV28 to TRBJ2-3; perhaps TRBD2 as D (6 bases). Germline CDR1 MDHEN, CDR2 SYDVKM. The CDR3 is 16 amino acids. Trimming took 3 bases from V and 0 from J, leaving 13 bases between them. CDR3 residues: CASSFFTGDSTDTQYF. The CDR3 nucleotides are TGTGCCAGCAGTTTTTTCACGGGAGATAGCACAGATACGCAGTATTTT.

The chain combines TRBV7-8 with TRBJ2-2; D is possibly TRBD2 (6 bases). The CDR3 consists of 17 residues. Per the germline V gene, CDR1 is SGHVS and CDR2 is FQNEAQ. The ends were cut back, 5 bases at V and 4 bases at J, with 20 bases in the middle. The CDR3, as DNA: TGTGCCAGCAGCCTCGATGGGGGGAGAGAGAGCACCGGGGAGCTGTTTTTT. Translating it yields CASSLDGGRESTGELFF. Using reference TRBV7-8 and TRBJ2-2 for the parts outside the CDR3, the full variable domain is GAGVSQSPRYKVAKRGQDVALRCDPISGHVSLFWYQQALGQGPEFLTYFQNEAQLDKSGLPSDRFFAERPEGSVSTLKIQRTQQEDSAVYLCASSLDGGRESTGELFFGEGSRLTVL.

This clone was observed a handful of times. The chain combines TRBV7-2 with TRBJ2-1; 10 nucleotides align to TRBD2. Trimming at V came to 9 bases and at J to 2 bases, leaving 7 bases not matched to a gene. Germline CDR1 is SGHTA and CDR2 is FQGNSA. CDR3 size: 15 residues. CDR3 region: CASRLAGEPYNEQFF. CDR3 in DNA: TGTGCCAGTCGCCTAGCGGGGGAACCCTACAATGAGCAGTTCTTC.

The chain is built from TRBV5-5 and TRBJ2-1, with 8 bases identical to TRBD1. V trimming: 4 bases; J trimming: 5 bases; junction bases outside the gene matches: 5. The CDR3 covers 14 residues. Germline CDR1 reads SGHKS; CDR2 reads YYEKEE (reference sequence). The CDR3 DNA reads TGTGCCAGCAGCCTAGGACAGGGCCACAATGAGCAGTTCTTC. This codes for CASSLGQGHNEQFF.

The chain employs TRBV5-4 and TRBJ1-2; 8 bases are shared with TRBD1. The germline CDR1 and CDR2 sequences are SGHNT and YYREEE (reference sequence). V gave up 0 bases and J gave up 6 bases; unmatched junction bases: 4. CDR3 length equals 14 residues. The CDR3 sequence: CASSLGQGLNGYTF. The CDR3 DNA is TGTGCCAGCAGCTTGGGACAGGGGTTGAATGGCTACACCTTC.